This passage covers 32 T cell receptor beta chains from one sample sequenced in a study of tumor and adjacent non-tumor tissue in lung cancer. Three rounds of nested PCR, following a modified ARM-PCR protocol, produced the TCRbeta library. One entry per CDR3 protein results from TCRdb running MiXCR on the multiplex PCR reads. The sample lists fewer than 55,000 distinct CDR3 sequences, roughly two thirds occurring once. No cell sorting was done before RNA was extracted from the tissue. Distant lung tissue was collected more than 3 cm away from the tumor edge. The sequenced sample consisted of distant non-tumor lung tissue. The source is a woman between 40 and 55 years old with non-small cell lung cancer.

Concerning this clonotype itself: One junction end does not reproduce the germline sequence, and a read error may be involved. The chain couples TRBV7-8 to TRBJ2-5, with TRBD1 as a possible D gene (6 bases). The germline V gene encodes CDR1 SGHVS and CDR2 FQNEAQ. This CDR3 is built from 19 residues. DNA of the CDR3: TGTGCCAGCAGCTTAGAGGGCAGGGGCGCTCCGTCATTTCAAGAGGCCCAGTACTTC. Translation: CASSLEGRGAPSFQEAQYF.

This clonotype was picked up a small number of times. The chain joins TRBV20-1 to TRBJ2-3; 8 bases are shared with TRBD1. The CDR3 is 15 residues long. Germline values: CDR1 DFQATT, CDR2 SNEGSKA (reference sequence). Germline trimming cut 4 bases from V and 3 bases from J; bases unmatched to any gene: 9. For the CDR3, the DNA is TGCAGTGCTACCGGGACAGGCGGACAGACAGATACGCAGTATTTT. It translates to CSATGTGGQTDTQYF.

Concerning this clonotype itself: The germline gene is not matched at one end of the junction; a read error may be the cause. CDR3 coding DNA: TGTGCCTGCAGTTATCCGGGACTAGCGGGACACTACGAGCAGTACTTC. Translated: CACSYPGLAGHYEQYF. The gene calls are TRBV6-5 and TRBJ2-7; 13 bases agree with TRBD2. Germline V gives CDR1 MNHEY, CDR2 SVGAGI. The CDR3 is 16 residues long.

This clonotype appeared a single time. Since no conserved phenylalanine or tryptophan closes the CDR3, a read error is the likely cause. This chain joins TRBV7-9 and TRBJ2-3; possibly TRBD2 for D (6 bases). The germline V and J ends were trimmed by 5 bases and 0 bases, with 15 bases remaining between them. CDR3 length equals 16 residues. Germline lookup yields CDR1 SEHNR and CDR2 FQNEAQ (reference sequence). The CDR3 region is CASSGPGERSTDTQYY. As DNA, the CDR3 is TGTGCCAGCAGCGGCCCGGGAGAACGAAGCACAGATACGCAGTATTAT.

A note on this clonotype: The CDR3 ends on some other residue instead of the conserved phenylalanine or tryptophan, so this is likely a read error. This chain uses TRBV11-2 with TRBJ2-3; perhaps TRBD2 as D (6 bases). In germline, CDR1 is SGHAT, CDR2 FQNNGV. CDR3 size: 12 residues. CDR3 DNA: TGTGCTAGCAGCCCGGGACTAGATACGCAGTATTTA. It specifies CASSPGLDTQYL.

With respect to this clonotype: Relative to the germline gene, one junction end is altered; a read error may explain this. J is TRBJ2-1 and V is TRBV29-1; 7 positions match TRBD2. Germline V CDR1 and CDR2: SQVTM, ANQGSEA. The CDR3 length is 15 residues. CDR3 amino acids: CSLEDPRGRNNEQFF. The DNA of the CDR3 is TGCAGCCTTGAAGATCCGCGCGGGAGAAACAATGAGCAATTCTTC.

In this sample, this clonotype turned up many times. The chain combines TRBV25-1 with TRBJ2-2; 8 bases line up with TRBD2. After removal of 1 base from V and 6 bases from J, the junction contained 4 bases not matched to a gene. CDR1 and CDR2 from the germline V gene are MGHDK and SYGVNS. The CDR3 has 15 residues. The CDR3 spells CASSESGRAAGELFF. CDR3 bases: TGTGCCAGCAGTGAATCCGGGAGGGCCGCCGGGGAGCTGTTTTTT. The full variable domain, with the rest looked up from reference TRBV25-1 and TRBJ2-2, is EADIYQTPRYLVIGTGKKITLECSQTMGHDKMYWYQQDPGMELHLIHYSYGVNSTEKGDLSSESTVSRIRTEHFPLTLESARPSHTSQYLCASSESGRAAGELFFGEGSRLTVL.

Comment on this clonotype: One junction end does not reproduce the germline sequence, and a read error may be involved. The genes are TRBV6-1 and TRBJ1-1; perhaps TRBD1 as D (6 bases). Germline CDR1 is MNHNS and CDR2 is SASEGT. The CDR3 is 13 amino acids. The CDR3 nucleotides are TGCGCCAGCAGCGAACAGGGTTTAGCTGAAGCTTTCTTT. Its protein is CASSEQGLAEAFF.

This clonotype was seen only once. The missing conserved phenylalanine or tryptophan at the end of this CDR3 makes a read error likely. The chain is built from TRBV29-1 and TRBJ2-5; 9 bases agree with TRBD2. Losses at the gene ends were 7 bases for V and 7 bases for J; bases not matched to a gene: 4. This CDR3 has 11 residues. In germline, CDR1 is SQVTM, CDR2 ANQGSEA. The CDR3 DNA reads TGCAGCGGGGAGCGGGAGGCGACCCAGTACATC. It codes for CSGEREATQYI.

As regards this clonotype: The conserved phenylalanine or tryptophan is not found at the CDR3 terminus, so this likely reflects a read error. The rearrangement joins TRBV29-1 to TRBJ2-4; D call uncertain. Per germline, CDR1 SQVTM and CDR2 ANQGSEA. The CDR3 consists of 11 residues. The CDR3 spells CNVRRINIQYI. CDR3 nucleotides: TGCAACGTTAGGAGAATAAACATTCAGTACATC.

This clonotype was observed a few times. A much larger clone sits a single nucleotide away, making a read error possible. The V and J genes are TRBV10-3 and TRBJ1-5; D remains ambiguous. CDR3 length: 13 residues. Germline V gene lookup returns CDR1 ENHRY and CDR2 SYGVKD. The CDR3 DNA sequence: TGTGCCATCAGTGAGGAGGATGATCAGCCCCGGCATTTT. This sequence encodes CAISEEDDQPRHF.

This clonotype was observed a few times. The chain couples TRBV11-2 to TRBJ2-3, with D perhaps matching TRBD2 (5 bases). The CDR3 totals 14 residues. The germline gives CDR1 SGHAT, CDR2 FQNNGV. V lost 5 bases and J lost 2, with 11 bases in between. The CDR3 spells CASSASTLTDTQYF. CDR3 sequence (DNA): TGTGCCAGCAGCGCTAGCACTCTCACAGATACGCAGTATTTT.

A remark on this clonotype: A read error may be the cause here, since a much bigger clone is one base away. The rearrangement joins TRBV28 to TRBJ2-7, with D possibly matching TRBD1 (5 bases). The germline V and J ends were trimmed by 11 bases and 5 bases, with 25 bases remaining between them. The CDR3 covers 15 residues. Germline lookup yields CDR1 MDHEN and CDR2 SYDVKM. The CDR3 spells CAAVDLGAEPHEQYF. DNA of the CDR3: TGTGCCGCAGTGGACCTAGGGGCAGAGCCCCACGAGCAGTACTTC.

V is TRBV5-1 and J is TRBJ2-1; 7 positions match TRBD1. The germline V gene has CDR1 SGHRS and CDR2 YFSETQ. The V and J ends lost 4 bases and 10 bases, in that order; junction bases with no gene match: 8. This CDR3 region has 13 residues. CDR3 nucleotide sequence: TGCGCCAGCAGCGGGACAGTCCCCTTGGAGCAGTTCTTC. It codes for CASSGTVPLEQFF.

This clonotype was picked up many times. The CDR3 sequence is CASSPIPRAGELFF. The CDR3 DNA is TGCGCCAGCAGTCCAATACCACGGGCCGGGGAGCTGTTTTTT. The V and J genes are TRBV10-2 and TRBJ2-2; no clear D gene. Trimming stripped 5 bases from V and 6 bases from J, with 13 bases between. Looked up from germline, CDR1 is WSHSY and CDR2 is SAAADI. The CDR3 has 14 amino acids.

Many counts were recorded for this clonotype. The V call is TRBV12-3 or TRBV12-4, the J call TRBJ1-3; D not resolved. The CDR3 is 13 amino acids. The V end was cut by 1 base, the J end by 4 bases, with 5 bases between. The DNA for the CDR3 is TGTGCCAGCAGTTTAGACTCGGGAAACACCATATATTTT. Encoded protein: CASSLDSGNTIYF.

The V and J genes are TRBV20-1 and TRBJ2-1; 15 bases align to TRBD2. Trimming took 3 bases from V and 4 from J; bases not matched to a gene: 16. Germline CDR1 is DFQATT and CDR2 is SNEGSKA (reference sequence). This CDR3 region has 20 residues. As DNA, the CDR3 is TGCAGTGCTAGGAGAGCTTGGACTAGCGGGAGGGTCCGGTCGTACAATGAGCAGTTCTTC. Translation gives CSARRAWTSGRVRSYNEQFF.

The CDR3, as DNA: TGTGCCAGCAGCATATTCCCCACCTACGAGCAGTACTTC. Protein sequence: CASSIFPTYEQYF. This chain joins TRBV7-9 and TRBJ2-7; D is unresolved. Germline CDR1 SEHNR, CDR2 FQNEAQ (reference sequence). V lost 5 bases and J 2 bases, leaving 10 bases between the germline ends. This CDR3 contains 13 residues.

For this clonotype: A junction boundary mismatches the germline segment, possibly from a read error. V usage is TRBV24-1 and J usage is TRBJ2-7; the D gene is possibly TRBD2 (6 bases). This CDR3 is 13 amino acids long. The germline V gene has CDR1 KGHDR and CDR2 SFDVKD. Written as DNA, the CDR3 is TGTCCCACCAGTCGCGAGGGAGGAAACGAGCAGTACTTC. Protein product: CPTSREGGNEQYF.

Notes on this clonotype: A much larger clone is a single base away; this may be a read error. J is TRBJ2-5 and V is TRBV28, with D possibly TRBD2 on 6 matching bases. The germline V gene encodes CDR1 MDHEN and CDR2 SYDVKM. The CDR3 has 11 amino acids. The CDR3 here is CTSSMGTSTYF. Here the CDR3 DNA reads TGTACCAGCAGTATGGGGACTTCCACTTACTTC.

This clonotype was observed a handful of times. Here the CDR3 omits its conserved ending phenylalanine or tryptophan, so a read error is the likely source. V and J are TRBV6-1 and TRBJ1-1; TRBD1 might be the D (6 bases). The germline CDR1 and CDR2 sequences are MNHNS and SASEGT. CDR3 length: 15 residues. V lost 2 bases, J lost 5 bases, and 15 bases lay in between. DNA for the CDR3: TGTGCCAGCAGTGAAAAGGGGGGTTCAGGAACTGAAGCTTTCCTT. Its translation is CASSEKGGSGTEAFL.

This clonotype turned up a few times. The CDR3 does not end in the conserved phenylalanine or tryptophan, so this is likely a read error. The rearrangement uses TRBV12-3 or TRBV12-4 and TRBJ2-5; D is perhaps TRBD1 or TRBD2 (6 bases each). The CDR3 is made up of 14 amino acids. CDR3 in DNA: TGTGCCAGCGGTTTTCCCGGGGGCGGGGAGACCCAGTACCTC. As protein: CASGFPGGGETQYL.

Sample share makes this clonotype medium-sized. CDR3 in amino acids: CASSFLVSAPYYEQYF. CDR3 coding DNA: TGTGCCAGCAGCTTTCTTGTGTCTGCCCCATACTACGAGCAGTACTTC. The chain carries TRBV11-2 and TRBJ2-7; D is unclear. This CDR3 contains 16 residues. Per the germline V gene, CDR1 is SGHAT and CDR2 is FQNNGV. Trimming shortened V by 3 bases and J by 3 bases, and 18 bases separated the two germline ends.

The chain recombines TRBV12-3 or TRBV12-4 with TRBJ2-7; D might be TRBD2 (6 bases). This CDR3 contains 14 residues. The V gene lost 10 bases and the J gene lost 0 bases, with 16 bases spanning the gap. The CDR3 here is CAISFGGSSYEQYF. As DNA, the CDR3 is TGTGCCATCAGCTTCGGGGGATCCTCCTACGAGCAGTACTTC.

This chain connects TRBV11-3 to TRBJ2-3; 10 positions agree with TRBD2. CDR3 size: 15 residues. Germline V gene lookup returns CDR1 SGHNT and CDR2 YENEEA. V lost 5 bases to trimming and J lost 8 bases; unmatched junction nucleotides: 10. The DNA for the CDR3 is TGTGCCAGCAGCCCCGTACTAGCGGGGCAAGTTACGCAGTATTTT. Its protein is CASSPVLAGQVTQYF.

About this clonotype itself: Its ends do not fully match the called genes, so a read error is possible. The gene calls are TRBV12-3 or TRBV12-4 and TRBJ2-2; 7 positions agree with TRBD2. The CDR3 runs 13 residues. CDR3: CTNSFEGSGELFF. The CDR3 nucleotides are TGTACCAACAGTTTTGAGGGAAGCGGGGAGCTATTTTTT.

The CDR3 bases are TGTGCCAGCGACCCAAGACCTAGGAGCCCCTACAATGAGCAGTTCTTC. It specifies CASDPRPRSPYNEQFF. The rearrangement uses TRBV11-3 and TRBJ2-1, with D uncertain. Trimming removed 8 bases at V and 2 bases at J, with 19 bases between. From germline, CDR1 is SGHNT and CDR2 YENEEA. The CDR3 extends over 16 amino acids.

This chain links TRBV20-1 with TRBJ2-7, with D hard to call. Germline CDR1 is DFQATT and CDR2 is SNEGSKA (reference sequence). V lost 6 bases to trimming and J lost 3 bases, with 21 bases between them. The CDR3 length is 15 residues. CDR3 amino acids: CSAHIVANSYYEQYF. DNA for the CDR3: TGCAGTGCCCATATAGTGGCCAATTCTTACTACGAGCAGTACTTC.

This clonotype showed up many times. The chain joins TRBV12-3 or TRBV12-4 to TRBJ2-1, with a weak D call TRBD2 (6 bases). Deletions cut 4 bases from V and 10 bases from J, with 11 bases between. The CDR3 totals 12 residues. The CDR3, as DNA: TGTGCCAGCAGTTCCCAGGGAGGCGAGCAGTTCTTC. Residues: CASSSQGGEQFF.

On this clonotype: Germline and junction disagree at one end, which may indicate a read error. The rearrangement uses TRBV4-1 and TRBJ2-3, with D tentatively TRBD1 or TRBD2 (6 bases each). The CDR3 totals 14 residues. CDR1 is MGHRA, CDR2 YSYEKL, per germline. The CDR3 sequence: CASSSSGATDTQYF. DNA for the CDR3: TGCGCCAGCTCGTCCTCGGGGGCTACAGATACTCAGTATTTT.

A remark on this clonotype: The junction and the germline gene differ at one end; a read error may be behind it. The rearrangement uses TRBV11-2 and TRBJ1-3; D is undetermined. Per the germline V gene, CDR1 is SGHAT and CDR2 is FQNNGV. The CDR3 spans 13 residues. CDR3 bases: TGTGCCTACAGCCGAGCCTCTAGAAACACCATATATTTT. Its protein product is CAYSRASRNTIYF.

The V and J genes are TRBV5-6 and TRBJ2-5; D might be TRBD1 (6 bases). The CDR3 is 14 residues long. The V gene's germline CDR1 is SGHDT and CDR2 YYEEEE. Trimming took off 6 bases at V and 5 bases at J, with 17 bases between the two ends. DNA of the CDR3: TGTGCCAGCAACTTACCCAGGGGACACGAGACCCAGTACTTC. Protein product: CASNLPRGHETQYF. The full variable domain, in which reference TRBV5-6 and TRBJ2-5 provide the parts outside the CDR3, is DAGVTQSPTHLIKTRGQQVTLRCSPKSGHDTVSWYQQALGQGPQFIFQYYEEEERQRGNFPDRFSGHQFPNYSSELNVNALLLGDSALYLCASNLPRGHETQYFGPGTRLLVL.